This TCR beta chain was profiled in a study of blood T cell repertoires in COVID-19. Study in general: Acute and convalescent COVID-19 specimens originated in the United States, Italy and Spain. The cDNA or gDNA used as material had been derived from T cells, B-cell-depleted T cells, or PBMCs.

Per the authors' pipeline: Cell counts per sample came from amplifying reference gene primers. The assay was immunoSEQ multiplex PCR, and TCRdb's table has in-frame clones only and misses some. V, J and clone size are taken as reported in that table, and D and trimming were inferred from the DNA itself. The data hold roughly 200,000 clones, with approximately 83% observed a single time. V was clipped by 1 base and J by 5 bases, with 9 bases between them. CDR3 length equals 13 residues. Germline V gene data show CDR1 as SGHKS and CDR2 as YYEKEE (reference sequence). The chain has TRBV5-5 and TRBJ2-5; D not certain. The sequence was obtained from a human donor with active or convalescent COVID-19. The donor label of this sample is uncertain. The sequenced material came from peripheral blood. This CDR3 is CASSLMSLETQYF. In DNA, the CDR3 is TGTGCCAGCAGCTTGATGAGTCTGGAGACCCAGTACTTC.